The next 30 T cell receptor beta chains were all read from a single sample in a study of blood T cell repertoires in COVID-19. The assay was immunoSEQ multiplex PCR, and TCRdb's table has in-frame clones only and misses some. This sample has about 48,000 clones; 70% to 90% occur once, and the top ten carry 2.6%. Sequencing input: peripheral blood. The receptors come from a woman over 75 with COVID-19, enrolled during active disease.

The rearrangement uses TRBV29-1 and TRBJ1-1; a weak D match, TRBD1 (5 bases). Trimming removed 7 bases from V and 0 bases from J, with 18 bases in between. The V gene's germline CDR1 is SQVTM and CDR2 ANQGSEA. There are 15 residues in the CDR3. CDR3 amino acids: CSGGTHSLMNTEAFF. CDR3 sequence (DNA): TGCAGCGGCGGGACCCATTCCCTCATGAACACTGAAGCTTTCTTT.

J is TRBJ1-5 and V is TRBV2, with D possibly matching TRBD1 (5 bases). The CDR3 is 15 residues long. Between the trimmed V and J ends, which lost 7 bases and 7 bases, there was a span of 20 bases. Germline CDR1 SNHLY, CDR2 FYNNEI. The CDR3 here is CASKSSGPRGQPQHF. CDR3 sequence (DNA): TGTGCCAGCAAAAGCTCAGGGCCCCGGGGGCAGCCCCAGCATTTT. Full variable domain (rest looked up from reference TRBV2 and TRBJ1-5): EPEVTQTPSHQVTQMGQEVILRCVPISNHLYFYWYRQILGQKVEFLVSFYNNEISEKSEIFDDQFSVERPDGSNFTLKIRSTKLEDSAMYFCASKSSGPRGQPQHFGDGTRLSIL.

There are a few counts of this clone. The CDR3 here is CASSLTRQAGYTF. The CDR3 DNA reads as TGTGCCAGCAGCTTAACCCGACAGGCTGGCTACACCTTC. The rearrangement uses TRBV7-8 and TRBJ1-2, with D possibly TRBD1 on 6 matching bases. The CDR3 runs 13 residues. The germline gives CDR1 SGHVS, CDR2 FQNEAQ. V lost 2 bases and J 7 bases, leaving 11 bases between the germline ends.

The rearrangement uses TRBV27 and TRBJ2-7, with 8 bases identical to TRBD1. Germline assignment: CDR1 MNHEY and CDR2 SMNVEV (reference sequence). V dropped 2 bases and J dropped 2; count of bases not matched to a gene: 5. The CDR3 has 15 amino acids. Here the CDR3 DNA reads TGTGCCAGCAGTTTACTGGACAGGGTGGCCTACGAGCAGTACTTC. It encodes CASSLLDRVAYEQYF.

The gene calls are TRBV5-1 and TRBJ1-6, with TRBD1 matching 8 bases. The V segment lost 0 bases and the J segment 11 bases; nucleotides outside the gene matches: 10. This CDR3 has 16 amino acids. Germline V gene data show CDR1 as SGHRS and CDR2 as YFSETQ. The CDR3 loop reads CASSLANRQGAAPLHF. DNA of the CDR3: TGCGCCAGCAGCTTGGCCAATCGGCAGGGGGCTGCACCCCTCCACTTT.

CDR3 region: CASSPPARVKETQYF. CDR3 nucleotides: TGTGCCAGCAGCCCCCCTGCGAGAGTTAAAGAGACCCAGTACTTC. V usage is TRBV21-1 and J usage is TRBJ2-5; TRBD2, the table's D call, lacks a check against the DNA. TRBV21-1 is a known pseudogene. The CDR3 spans 15 residues.

The rearrangement uses TRBV29-1 and TRBJ1-1; a weak D match, TRBD1 (5 bases). This CDR3 has 13 amino acids. CDR1 SQVTM and CDR2 ANQGSEA come from the germline V gene. The V and J ends lost 6 bases and 0 bases respectively, with 11 bases between them. CDR3 sequence: CSVKTEMNTEAFF. The CDR3 DNA reads as TGCAGCGTAAAGACAGAGATGAACACTGAAGCTTTCTTT. Drawing the rest from reference TRBV29-1 and TRBJ1-1, the complete variable domain is SAVISQKPSRDICQRGTSLTIQCQVDSQVTMMFWYRQQPGQSLTLIATANQGSEATYESGFVIDKFPISRPNLTFSTLTVSNMSPEDSSIYLCSVKTEMNTEAFFGQGTRLTVV.

The V call is TRBV10-3, the J call TRBJ1-6; possible D gene TRBD1, 6 bases. CDR3 length: 14 residues. In germline, CDR1 is ENHRY, CDR2 SYGVKD. V was cut by 7 bases and J by 9 bases, with 16 bases left in between. In nucleotides, the CDR3 is TGTGCCATCAAGGCTGGGGGCGCGCGTTCACCCCTCCACTTT. This codes for CAIKAGGARSPLHF.

V usage is TRBV5-4 and J usage is TRBJ2-3; TRBD2 might be the D (6 bases). Trimming removed 4 bases from V and 0 bases from J, with 9 bases in between. Germline V CDR1 and CDR2: SGHNT, YYREEE (reference sequence). The CDR3 is 14 amino acids. The CDR3, as DNA: TGTGCCAGCAGCCCCGGGGGTAGCACAGATACGCAGTATTTT. Its translation: CASSPGGSTDTQYF.

The V and J genes are TRBV15 and TRBJ2-1; 7 nucleotides match TRBD1. Germline values: CDR1 LNHNV, CDR2 YYDKDF (reference sequence). V shed 2 bases and J 4 bases; nucleotides not matched to a gene: 8. The CDR3 sequence is 16 residues long. CDR3 sequence: CATSRLSGQAYNEQFF. The CDR3 bases are TGTGCCACCAGCAGACTATCCGGACAGGCTTACAATGAGCAGTTCTTC.

This clone was observed once. The chain combines TRBV29-1 with TRBJ2-7, with 7 bases that match TRBD1. CDR3 length equals 12 residues. V lost 7 bases, J lost 3 bases, and 6 bases stayed unmatched. Per germline, CDR1 SQVTM and CDR2 ANQGSEA. CDR3 sequence (DNA): TGCAGCGGACAGGGATTTCTCTACGAGCAGTACTTC. The encoded protein is CSGQGFLYEQYF.

The chain links TRBV24-1 to TRBJ2-6; unclear D gene. The germline gives CDR1 KGHDR, CDR2 SFDVKD. The CDR3 extends over 16 amino acids. V shed 7 bases and J shed 0 bases, with 12 bases lying between them. The CDR3 region is CATSDPTGSGANVLTF. The CDR3 nucleotides are TGTGCCACCAGCGACCCGACGGGCTCTGGGGCCAACGTCCTGACTTTC.

This clone has only one observation. V is TRBV7-9 and J is TRBJ2-2; D remains ambiguous. The CDR3 loop spans 15 amino acids. Germline V gives CDR1 SEHNR, CDR2 FQNEAQ (reference sequence). The V end was cut by 5 bases, the J end by 0 bases, with 10 bases between. CDR3 sequence: CASSARGTNTGELFF. The CDR3 nucleotides are TGTGCCAGCAGCGCCCGCGGTACGAACACCGGGGAGCTGTTTTTT.

The chain recombines TRBV5-4 with TRBJ1-6, with unresolved D. With 5 bases removed from V and 0 bases from J, the gap between germline ends came to 15 bases. Germline CDR1 SGHNT, CDR2 YYREEE (reference sequence). The CDR3 is 17 amino acids. CDR3 bases: TGTGCCAGCAGAAATGTCGCCCCGAGCTCCTATAATTCACCCCTCCACTTT. As protein: CASRNVAPSSYNSPLHF.

The chain is built from TRBV7-9 and TRBJ1-6; 8 nucleotides agree with TRBD1. The junction had 6 bases not matched to a gene; V was cut back by 4 bases and J by 7 bases. Germline V gene data show CDR1 as SEHNR and CDR2 as FQNEAQ (reference sequence). CDR3 size: 15 residues. The CDR3 bases are TGTGCCAGCAGCTCCCGCGGACAGGGAAATTCACCCCTCCACTTT. It codes for CASSSRGQGNSPLHF.

The V and J genes are TRBV4-2 and TRBJ1-5, with D maybe TRBD1 (6 bases). There are 17 residues in the CDR3. The germline V and J ends were trimmed by 2 bases and 6 bases, with 20 bases remaining between them. Germline assignment: CDR1 LGHNA and CDR2 YNFKEQ. Here the CDR3 reads CASSQRSGGSIGQPQHF. CDR3 nucleotide sequence: TGTGCCAGCAGCCAAAGAAGTGGGGGCTCCATCGGTCAGCCCCAGCATTTT.

The chain is built from TRBV7-9 and TRBJ1-5; D possibly corresponds to TRBD1 (5 bases). This CDR3 spans 15 amino acids. V dropped 5 bases and J dropped 5 bases, with 16 bases sitting between them. Germline V gene lookup returns CDR1 SEHNR and CDR2 FQNEAQ (reference sequence). This chain's CDR3 is CASSAGGGSDQPQHF. CDR3 coding DNA: TGTGCCAGCAGCGCCGGGGGAGGGAGCGATCAGCCCCAGCATTTT.

Here the CDR3 DNA reads TGTGCCAGTAGTATAACCGTAGACTATGGCTACACCTTC. Protein: CASSITVDYGYTF. The genes are TRBV19 and TRBJ1-2; D is ambiguous. There are 13 residues in the CDR3. CDR1 and CDR2 (germline): LNHDA, SQIVND (reference sequence). V dropped 2 bases and J dropped 3 bases, with 7 bases sitting between them.

This chain joins TRBV27 and TRBJ1-2; maybe TRBD1 (6 bases). Germline V gives CDR1 MNHEY, CDR2 SMNVEV (reference sequence). The germline V and J ends were trimmed by 5 bases and 10 bases, with 17 bases remaining between them. This CDR3 contains 13 residues. CDR3 in amino acids: CASSALGAAFYTF. The CDR3 DNA reads TGTGCCAGCAGTGCCCTGGGGGCCGCGTTCTACACCTTC.

V and J are TRBV5-6 and TRBJ1-3; tentative D call: TRBD1 (5 bases). The ends were cut back, 1 base at V and 0 bases at J, with 11 bases in the middle. In germline, CDR1 is SGHDT, CDR2 YYEEEE. The CDR3 consists of 16 residues. CDR3 sequence: CASSLLGQTSGNTIYF. CDR3 coding DNA: TGTGCCAGCAGCTTGCTGGGGCAAACCTCTGGAAACACCATATATTTT.

CDR3 nucleotide sequence: TGTGCCAGCTCCCCCGCGGACTCTGGAAACACCATATATTTT. Its translation is CASSPADSGNTIYF. The chain uses TRBV18 and TRBJ1-3; no clear D gene. The CDR3 runs 14 residues. CDR1 is KGHSH and CDR2 is LQKENI in the germline V gene. Trimming cost V 6 bases and J 0 bases, with 9 bases left between them.

This rearrangement joins TRBV19 to TRBJ1-3, with D perhaps matching TRBD1 (5 bases). Trimming took off 5 bases at V and 0 bases at J, with 11 bases between the two ends. The CDR3 spans 15 residues. Germline V gene data show CDR1 as LNHDA and CDR2 as SQIVND (reference sequence). CDR3 sequence (DNA): TGTGCCAGTAGTCCAGGGCGAATCTCTGGAAACACCATATATTTT. As protein: CASSPGRISGNTIYF. Full variable domain (missing parts from reference TRBV19 and TRBJ1-3): DGGITQSPKYLFRKEGQNVTLSCEQNLNHDAMYWYRQDPGQGLRLIYYSQIVNDFQKGDIAEGYSVSREKKESFPLTVTSAQKNPTAFYLCASSPGRISGNTIYFGEGSWLTVV.

This chain uses TRBV9 with TRBJ2-7; 8 nucleotides line up with TRBD2. The trim removed 4 bases at V and 1 base at J, leaving 7 bases unmatched. The CDR3 sequence is 15 residues long. Germline V lookup: CDR1 SGDLS, CDR2 YYNGEE. The CDR3 sequence: CASSPPGRESYEQYF. In DNA, the CDR3 is TGTGCCAGCAGCCCCCCCGGGAGGGAGTCCTACGAGCAGTACTTC.

This clone appeared once. The chain carries TRBV7-8 and TRBJ1-3; no clear D gene. The germline gives CDR1 SGHVS, CDR2 FQNEAQ. This CDR3 contains 14 residues. Trimming removed 2 bases from V and 0 bases from J, with 5 bases in between. The CDR3 here is CASSLRGSGNTIYF. CDR3 coding DNA: TGTGCCAGCAGCTTACGGGGCTCTGGAAACACCATATATTTT.

The J gene is TRBJ2-3, the V gene TRBV29-1; D is undetermined. CDR1 and CDR2 from the germline V gene are SQVTM and ANQGSEA. V was trimmed by 6 bases and J by 0 bases, leaving 10 bases between them. This CDR3 region has 13 residues. The CDR3 here is CSVPTGSTDTQYF. CDR3 DNA: TGCAGCGTACCCACGGGTAGCACAGATACGCAGTATTTT.

This chain joins TRBV2 and TRBJ1-4; possible D gene TRBD1, 6 bases. Germline V gene lookup returns CDR1 SNHLY and CDR2 FYNNEI. V shed 8 bases and J shed 7 bases, with 20 bases lying between them. The CDR3 sequence is 15 residues long. The CDR3 region is CASLGGAGRSEKLFF. CDR3 nucleotide sequence: TGTGCCAGCCTAGGGGGGGCAGGGAGGAGTGAAAAACTGTTTTTT.

The chain uses TRBV19 and TRBJ2-2, with a weak D call TRBD1 (6 bases). V was pared by 3 bases and J by 5 bases, with 16 bases between. Germline values: CDR1 LNHDA, CDR2 SQIVND (reference sequence). CDR3 size: 16 residues. CDR3 sequence: CASSIGQGPATGELFF. The CDR3 region has the DNA TGTGCCAGTAGTATCGGGCAGGGGCCGGCGACCGGGGAGCTGTTTTTT.

The chain joins TRBV19 to TRBJ2-5; D may be TRBD1 (5 bases). Trimming took off 4 bases at V and 3 bases at J, with 9 bases between the two ends. Germline CDR1 LNHDA, CDR2 SQIVND (reference sequence). The CDR3 length is 13 residues. The CDR3 coding sequence is TGTGCCAGTAGTAGGGCAGGGAAAGAGACCCAGTACTTC. Its translation: CASSRAGKETQYF.

The J gene is TRBJ1-5, the V gene TRBV24-1, with 7 bases identical to TRBD1. J was trimmed by 6 bases and V by 3 bases; bases with no gene match: 7. The CDR3 totals 15 residues. The germline V gene encodes CDR1 KGHDR and CDR2 SFDVKD. This CDR3 is CATSDGRQGGQPQHF. Written as DNA, the CDR3 is TGTGCCACCAGTGATGGGAGACAGGGCGGTCAGCCCCAGCATTTT.

This clone showed up just a few times. The V and J genes are TRBV29-1 and TRBJ2-1, with TRBD2 identical over 8 bases. The CDR3 contains 13 residues. Germline assignment: CDR1 SQVTM and CDR2 ANQGSEA. Trimming took 8 bases from V and 5 from J; bases not matched to a gene: 8. The CDR3 reads CSPKLAVNNEQFF. The CDR3 DNA reads TGCAGCCCTAAACTAGCGGTTAACAATGAGCAGTTCTTC.